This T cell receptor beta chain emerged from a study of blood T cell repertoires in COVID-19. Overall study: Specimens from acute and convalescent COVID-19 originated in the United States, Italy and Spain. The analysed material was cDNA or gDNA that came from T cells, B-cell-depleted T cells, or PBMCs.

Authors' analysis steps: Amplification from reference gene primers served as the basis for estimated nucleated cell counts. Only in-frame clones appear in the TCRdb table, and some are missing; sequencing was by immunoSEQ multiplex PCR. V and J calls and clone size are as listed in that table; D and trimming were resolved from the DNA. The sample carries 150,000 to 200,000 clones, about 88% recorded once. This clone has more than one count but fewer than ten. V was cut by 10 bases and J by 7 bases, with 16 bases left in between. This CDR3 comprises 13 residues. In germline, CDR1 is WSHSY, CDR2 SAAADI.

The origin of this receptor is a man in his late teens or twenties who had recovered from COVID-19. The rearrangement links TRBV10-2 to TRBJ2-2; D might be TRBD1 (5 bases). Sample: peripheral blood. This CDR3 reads CATVDTKGGELFF. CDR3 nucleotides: TGCGCCACCGTGGACACGAAGGGCGGGGAGCTGTTTTTT.